The 20 T cell receptor beta chains below come from one sample, sequenced in a study of T cell responses to AZD1222 COVID-19 vaccine. TCRdb keeps only in-frame clones here, not all; method: immunoSEQ multiplex PCR. The sample consists of about 130,000 clones, approximately 93% of them appearing once. The sample was peripheral blood, taken on day 0 of AZD1222 vaccination. Source of these receptors: an adult in good health.

The J gene is TRBJ1-3, the V gene TRBV6-5, with a weak D call TRBD1 (6 bases). The CDR3 is made up of 14 amino acids. Germline-derived CDR1 and CDR2 are MNHEY and SVGAGI. With 6 bases removed from V and 2 bases from J, the gap between germline ends came to 11 bases. As DNA, the CDR3 is TGTGCCAGCAGCAAGGGGGGGACTGGAAACACCATATATTTT. As protein: CASSKGGTGNTIYF.

This clone was seen more than once but under ten times. The rearrangement uses TRBV18 and TRBJ1-1; the D gene is possibly TRBD1 (6 bases). Germline values: CDR1 KGHSH, CDR2 LQKENI. CDR3 length: 13 residues. V lost 4 bases to trimming and J lost 8 bases, with 14 bases between them. In DNA, the CDR3 is TGTGCCAGCTCACGACAGGAGGGATCAGAAGCTTTCTTT. As protein: CASSRQEGSEAFF. Combining the CDR3 with reference TRBV18 and TRBJ1-1 gives the whole variable domain NAGVMQNPRHLVRRRGQEARLRCSPMKGHSHVYWYRQLPEEGLKFMVYLQKENIIDESGMPKERFSAEFPKEGPSILRIQQVVRGDSAAYFCASSRQEGSEAFFGQGTRLTVV.

The rearrangement links TRBV20-1 to TRBJ1-5; a weak D match, TRBD1 (6 bases). CDR3 length: 15 amino acids. Germline V gene data show CDR1 as DFQATT and CDR2 as SNEGSKA (reference sequence). The V gene lost 3 bases and the J gene lost 0 bases, with 12 bases spanning the gap. The CDR3 sequence is CSASDQGISNQPQHF. CDR3 sequence (DNA): TGCAGTGCTAGTGATCAGGGGATTAGCAATCAGCCCCAGCATTTT.

The chain has TRBV16 and TRBJ1-2; D ambiguous. The germline gives CDR1 KGHSY, CDR2 FQNENV. The V and J ends lost 2 bases and 4 bases respectively, with 11 bases between them. The length of the CDR3 is 14 residues. The CDR3 loop is CASSQGRATYGYTF. The CDR3, as DNA: TGTGCCAGCAGCCAAGGACGGGCGACCTATGGCTACACCTTC.

This rearrangement joins TRBV19 to TRBJ2-7, with 14 bases that match TRBD2. The germline V gene has CDR1 LNHDA and CDR2 SQIVND (reference sequence). V lost 5 bases, J lost 4 bases, and 7 bases stayed unmatched. This CDR3 region has 16 residues. The chain's CDR3 is CASSVGTSGGLYEQYF. DNA of the CDR3: TGTGCCAGTAGTGTGGGGACTAGCGGGGGCCTATACGAGCAGTACTTC.

The chain recombines TRBV5-1 with TRBJ2-3; D ambiguous. Trimming cost V 4 bases and J 5 bases, with 8 bases left between them. The CDR3 is made up of 12 amino acids. In germline, CDR1 is SGHRS, CDR2 YFSETQ. CDR3 bases: TGCGCCAGCAGCATAGGACGAGATACGCAGTATTTT. Translating it yields CASSIGRDTQYF.

The rearrangement links TRBV21-1 to TRBJ1-5; TRBD1 was called by the table and not checked on the DNA. TRBV21-1 is reported as a pseudogene. This CDR3 comprises 14 residues. The CDR3 reads CASNSDRGLQPQHF. The CDR3 bases are TGTGCCAGCAACTCGGACAGGGGGCTTCAGCCCCAGCATTTT.

The J gene is TRBJ1-2, the V gene TRBV4-1, with D possibly TRBD1 on 5 matching bases. Germline-derived CDR1 and CDR2 are MGHRA and YSYEKL. The CDR3 covers 14 residues. Trimming shortened V by 0 bases and J by 7 bases, and 12 bases separated the two germline ends. In DNA, the CDR3 is TGCGCCAGCAGCCAAGATCAGGGAAGGATTGGCTACACCTTC. Protein product: CASSQDQGRIGYTF.

The chain combines TRBV10-3 with TRBJ2-7; the D gene is possibly TRBD2 (6 bases). With 0 bases removed from V and 0 bases from J, the gap between germline ends came to 9 bases. The germline V gene has CDR1 ENHRY and CDR2 SYGVKD. CDR3 length equals 15 residues. The CDR3, as DNA: TGTGCCATCAGTGAGTCCGGCGGGGACTCCTACGAGCAGTACTTC. Encoded protein: CAISESGGDSYEQYF.

The CDR3 DNA follows: TGTGCCAGCTCACCCTCACCTGAGAGGGCCAGTGGCTACACCTTC. Residues: CASSPSPERASGYTF. V usage is TRBV18 and J usage is TRBJ1-2; D unresolved. The CDR3 consists of 15 residues. Germline V gene data show CDR1 as KGHSH and CDR2 as LQKENI. Trimming removed 3 bases from V and 7 bases from J, with 18 bases in between.

Details on this clone: The same CDR3 also results from other DNA sequences found in this sample. The CDR3 sequence: CASSLEGRQPQHF. The CDR3 DNA reads as TGTGCCAGCAGTTTGGAAGGACGTCAGCCCCAGCATTTT. This chain links TRBV12-3 or TRBV12-4 with TRBJ1-5, with no clear D. Trimming stripped 3 bases from V and 6 bases from J, with 9 bases between. The CDR3 totals 13 residues.

This chain joins TRBV5-1 and TRBJ1-6; 8 positions agree with TRBD1. This CDR3 comprises 15 residues. The J segment lost 6 bases and the V segment lost 0 bases, leaving 2 bases of the junction unmatched. CDR1 and CDR2 (germline): SGHRS, YFSETQ. CDR3 nucleotide sequence: TGCGCCAGCAGCTTGGCCGACAGGGGTAATTCACCCCTCCACTTT. This sequence encodes CASSLADRGNSPLHF. Drawing the rest from reference TRBV5-1 and TRBJ1-6, the complete variable domain is KAGVTQTPRYLIKTRGQQVTLSCSPISGHRSVSWYQQTPGQGLQFLFEYFSETQRNKGNFPGRFSGRQFSNSRSEMNVSTLELGDSALYLCASSLADRGNSPLHFGNGTRLTVT.

The CDR3 DNA reads TGTGCCAGCAGCCCGCCTGGGAAACCTAGCACAGATACGCAGTATTTT. Translated, it gives CASSPPGKPSTDTQYF. The chain carries TRBV5-6 and TRBJ2-3; no clear D. Looked up from germline, CDR1 is SGHDT and CDR2 is YYEEEE. CDR3 length: 16 amino acids. Trimming removed 4 bases at V and 0 bases at J, with 15 bases between.

The rearrangement joins TRBV2 to TRBJ2-7; no definite D call. Trimming shortened V by 1 base and J by 0 bases, and 7 bases separated the two germline ends. The CDR3 contains 14 residues. Germline-derived CDR1 and CDR2 are SNHLY and FYNNEI. CDR3 in amino acids: CASSEDRHSYEQYF. CDR3 DNA sequence: TGTGCCAGCAGTGAAGACAGACACTCCTACGAGCAGTACTTC.

The CDR3 loop reads CASRGSRNYGYTF. The DNA for the CDR3 is TGCGCCAGCAGGGGAAGCAGAAACTATGGCTACACCTTC. The J gene is TRBJ1-2, the V gene TRBV10-1; no reliable D call. This CDR3 spans 13 amino acids. Germline loops: CDR1 WNHNN, CDR2 SYGVQD (reference sequence). Deletions cut 6 bases from V and 2 bases from J, with 10 bases between.

The V and J genes are TRBV19 and TRBJ1-4; perhaps TRBD1 as D (6 bases). V gave up 6 bases and J gave up 6 bases, with 17 bases separating them. Looked up from germline, CDR1 is LNHDA and CDR2 is SQIVND (reference sequence). This CDR3 is 15 amino acids long. The CDR3 bases are TGTGCCAGTAGCGGCACAGGGCCAGGGTATGAAAAACTGTTTTTT. This sequence encodes CASSGTGPGYEKLFF.

V usage is TRBV19 and J usage is TRBJ1-1, with TRBD1 matching over 9 bases. V was clipped by 7 bases and J by 11 bases; unmatched bases: 17. Germline-derived CDR1 and CDR2 are LNHDA and SQIVND (reference sequence). The CDR3 has 15 residues. The DNA of the CDR3 is TGTGCCAGTACTTCCTTTAACGGGGGGGACAGGGTGGCTTTCTTT. Its protein product is CASTSFNGGDRVAFF.

V and J are TRBV19 and TRBJ2-1; the D gene could be TRBD1 or TRBD2 (6 bases each). V lost 5 bases, J lost 3 bases, and 20 bases lay in between. The CDR3 consists of 17 residues. CDR1 is LNHDA, CDR2 SQIVND, per germline (reference sequence). The DNA of the CDR3 is TGTGCCAGTAGTTCCTCCTTTAACGGGGGCCACTACAATGAGCAGTTCTTC. This translates into CASSSSFNGGHYNEQFF.

The genes are TRBV11-2 and TRBJ2-1, with D uncertain. V lost 5 bases and J lost 3, with 17 bases in between. Germline values: CDR1 SGHAT, CDR2 FQNNGV. This CDR3 is 16 amino acids long. CDR3 nucleotide sequence: TGTGCCAGCAGCCACCCCCGACTCACAATCTACAATGAGCAGTTCTTC. The encoded protein is CASSHPRLTIYNEQFF.

This chain connects TRBV18 to TRBJ2-1, with D possibly TRBD2 on 6 matching bases. The CDR3 consists of 14 residues. Germline CDR1 and CDR2: KGHSH and LQKENI. The ends were cut back, 4 bases at V and 4 bases at J, with 11 bases in the middle. The CDR3 protein is CASSLSGSYNEQFF. Here the CDR3 DNA reads TGTGCCAGCTCACTTAGCGGATCATACAATGAGCAGTTCTTC.